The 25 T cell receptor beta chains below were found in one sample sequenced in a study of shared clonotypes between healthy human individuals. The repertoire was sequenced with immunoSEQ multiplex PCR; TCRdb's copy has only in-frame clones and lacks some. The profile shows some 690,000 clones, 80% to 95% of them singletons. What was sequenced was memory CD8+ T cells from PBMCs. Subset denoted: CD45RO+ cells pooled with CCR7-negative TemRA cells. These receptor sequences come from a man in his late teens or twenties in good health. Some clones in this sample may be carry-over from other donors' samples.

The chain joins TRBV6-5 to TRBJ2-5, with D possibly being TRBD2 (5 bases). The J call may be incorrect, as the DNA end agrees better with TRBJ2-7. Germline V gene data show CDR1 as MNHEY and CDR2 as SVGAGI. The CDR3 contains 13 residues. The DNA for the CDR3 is TGTGCCAGCAGTTACGGAGGTCCCTACGAGCAGTACTTC. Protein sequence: CASSYGGPYEQYF.

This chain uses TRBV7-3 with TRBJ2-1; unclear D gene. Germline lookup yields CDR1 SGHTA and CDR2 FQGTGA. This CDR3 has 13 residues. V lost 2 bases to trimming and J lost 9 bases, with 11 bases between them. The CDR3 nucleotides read TGTGCCAGCAGCTTACGGAACAGAGGTGAGCAGTTCTTC. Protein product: CASSLRNRGEQFF.

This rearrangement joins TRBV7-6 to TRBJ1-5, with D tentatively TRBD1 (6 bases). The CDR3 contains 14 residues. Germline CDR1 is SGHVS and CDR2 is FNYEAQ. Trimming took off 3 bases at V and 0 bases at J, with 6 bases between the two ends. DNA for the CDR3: TGTGCCAGCAGCTTGGGGGCTAGCAATCAGCCCCAGCATTTT. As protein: CASSLGASNQPQHF.

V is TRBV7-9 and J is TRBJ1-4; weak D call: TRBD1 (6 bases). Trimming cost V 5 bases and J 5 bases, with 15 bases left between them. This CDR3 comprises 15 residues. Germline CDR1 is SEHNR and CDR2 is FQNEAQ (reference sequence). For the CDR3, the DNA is TGTGCCAGCAGCCTAAGACAGGAACCGAATGAAAAACTGTTTTTT. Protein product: CASSLRQEPNEKLFF.

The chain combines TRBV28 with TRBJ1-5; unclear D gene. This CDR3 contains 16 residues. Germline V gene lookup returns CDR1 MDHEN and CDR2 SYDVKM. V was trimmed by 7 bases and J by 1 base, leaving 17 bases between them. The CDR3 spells CASKFKPGSSNQPQHF. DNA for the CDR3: TGTGCCAGCAAGTTTAAACCCGGGAGCAGCAATCAGCCCCAGCATTTT.

The CDR3 loop reads CASSPKRLGYTF. The CDR3 region has the DNA TGTGCCAGCAGCCCCAAAAGGTTAGGCTACACCTTC. This chain uses TRBV28 with TRBJ1-2; D remains unclear. V was clipped by 6 bases and J by 8 bases, with 13 bases between them. Germline V gives CDR1 MDHEN, CDR2 SYDVKM. The CDR3 is 12 amino acids.

The CDR3: CASSLEIRGRTDTQYF. In nucleotides, the CDR3 is TGTGCCAGCAGCTTAGAAATCCGGGGGCGCACAGATACGCAGTATTTT. The chain combines TRBV11-2 with TRBJ2-3; D tentatively reads TRBD1 or TRBD2 (6 bases each). Per the germline V gene, CDR1 is SGHAT and CDR2 is FQNNGV. This CDR3 has 16 amino acids. With 0 bases removed from V and 1 base from J, the gap between germline ends came to 11 bases.

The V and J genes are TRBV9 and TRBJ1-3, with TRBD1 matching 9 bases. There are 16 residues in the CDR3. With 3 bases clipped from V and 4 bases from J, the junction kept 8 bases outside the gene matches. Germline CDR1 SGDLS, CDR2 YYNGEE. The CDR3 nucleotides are TGTGCCAGCAGCGGGGGACAGGGACTTGGCGGAAACACCATATATTTT. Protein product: CASSGGQGLGGNTIYF.

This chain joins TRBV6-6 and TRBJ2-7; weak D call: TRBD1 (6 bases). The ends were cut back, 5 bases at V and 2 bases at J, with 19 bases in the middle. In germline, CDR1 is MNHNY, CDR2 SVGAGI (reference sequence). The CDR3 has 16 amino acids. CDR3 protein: CASSPRNRDKAYEQYF. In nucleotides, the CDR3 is TGTGCCAGCAGTCCAAGAAACCGGGACAAGGCCTACGAGCAGTACTTC.

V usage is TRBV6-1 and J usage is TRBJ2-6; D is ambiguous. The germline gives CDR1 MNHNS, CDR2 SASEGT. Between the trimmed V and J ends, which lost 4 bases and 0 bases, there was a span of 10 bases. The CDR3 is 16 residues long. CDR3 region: CASSVWAISGANVLTF. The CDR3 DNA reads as TGTGCCAGCAGTGTCTGGGCCATCTCTGGGGCCAACGTCCTGACTTTC.

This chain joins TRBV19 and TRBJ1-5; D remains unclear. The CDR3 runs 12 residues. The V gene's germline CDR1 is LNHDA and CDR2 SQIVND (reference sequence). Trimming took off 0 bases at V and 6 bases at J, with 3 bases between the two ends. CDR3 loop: CASSIEIQPQHF. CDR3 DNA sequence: TGTGCCAGTAGTATAGAAATTCAGCCCCAGCATTTT.

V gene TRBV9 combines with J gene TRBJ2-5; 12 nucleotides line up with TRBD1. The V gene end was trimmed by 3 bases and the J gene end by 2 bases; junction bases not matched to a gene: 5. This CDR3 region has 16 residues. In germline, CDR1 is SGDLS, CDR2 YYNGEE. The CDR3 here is CASSARDRGLQETQYF. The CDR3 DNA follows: TGTGCCAGCAGCGCCCGGGACAGGGGGCTTCAAGAGACCCAGTACTTC.

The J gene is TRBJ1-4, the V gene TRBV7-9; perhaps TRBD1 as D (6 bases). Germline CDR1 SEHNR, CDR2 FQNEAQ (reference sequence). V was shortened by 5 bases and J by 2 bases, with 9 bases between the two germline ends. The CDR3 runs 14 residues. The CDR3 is CASSPDSTNEKLFF. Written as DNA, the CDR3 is TGTGCCAGCAGCCCGGACAGCACTAATGAAAAACTGTTTTTT.

CDR3 protein: CASSLGLGYGYTF. CDR3 nucleotides: TGTGCCAGCAGCCTTGGACTCGGGTATGGCTACACCTTC. The chain carries TRBV14 and TRBJ1-2, with D uncertain. This CDR3 spans 13 amino acids. Germline CDR1 is SGHDN and CDR2 is FVKESK. Trimming removed 4 bases from V and 5 bases from J, with 11 bases in between.

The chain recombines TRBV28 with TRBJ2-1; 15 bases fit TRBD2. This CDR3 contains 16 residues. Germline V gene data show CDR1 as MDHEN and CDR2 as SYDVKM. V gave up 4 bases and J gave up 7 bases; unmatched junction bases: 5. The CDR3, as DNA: TGTGCCAGCAGTTCCCGAGGACTAGCGGGAGGGAATGAGCAGTTCTTC. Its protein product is CASSSRGLAGGNEQFF.

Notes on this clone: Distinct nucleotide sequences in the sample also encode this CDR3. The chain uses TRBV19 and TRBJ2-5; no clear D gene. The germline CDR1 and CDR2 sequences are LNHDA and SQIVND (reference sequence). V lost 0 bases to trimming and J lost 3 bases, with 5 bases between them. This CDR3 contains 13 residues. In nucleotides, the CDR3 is TGTGCCAGTAGTATAGATCCAGAAGAGACCCAGTACTTC. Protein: CASSIDPEETQYF.

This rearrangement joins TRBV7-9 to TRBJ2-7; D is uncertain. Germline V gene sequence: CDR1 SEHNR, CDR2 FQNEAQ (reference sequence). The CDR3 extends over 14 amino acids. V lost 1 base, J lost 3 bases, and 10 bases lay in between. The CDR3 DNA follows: TGTGCCAGCAGCTTAGACGGCCACCACTACGAGCAGTACTTC. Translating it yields CASSLDGHHYEQYF. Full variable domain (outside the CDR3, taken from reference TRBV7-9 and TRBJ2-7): DTGVSQNPRHKITKRGQNVTFRCDPISEHNRLYWYRQTLGQGPEFLTYFQNEAQLEKSRLLSDRFSAERPKGSFSTLEIQRTEQGDSAMYLCASSLDGHHYEQYFGPGTRLTVT.

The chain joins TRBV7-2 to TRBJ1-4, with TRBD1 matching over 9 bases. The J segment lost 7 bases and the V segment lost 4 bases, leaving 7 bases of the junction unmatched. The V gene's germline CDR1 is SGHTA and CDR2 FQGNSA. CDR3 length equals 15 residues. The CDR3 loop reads CASSSRDREGEKLFF. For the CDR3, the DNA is TGTGCCAGCAGCTCCCGGGACAGGGAAGGTGAAAAACTGTTTTTT. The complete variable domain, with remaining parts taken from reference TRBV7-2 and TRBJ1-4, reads GAGVSQSPSNKVTEKGKDVELRCDPISGHTALYWYRQSLGQGLEFLIYFQGNSAPDKSGLPSDRFSAERTGGSVSTLTIQRTQQEDSAVYLCASSSRDREGEKLFFGSGTQLSVL.

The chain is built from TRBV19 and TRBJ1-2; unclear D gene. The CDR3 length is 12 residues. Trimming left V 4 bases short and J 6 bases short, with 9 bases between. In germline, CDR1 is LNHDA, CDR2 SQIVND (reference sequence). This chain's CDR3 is CASSTNTDGYTF. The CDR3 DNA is TGTGCCAGTAGTACCAATACAGATGGCTACACCTTC. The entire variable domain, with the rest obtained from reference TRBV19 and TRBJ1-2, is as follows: DGGITQSPKYLFRKEGQNVTLSCEQNLNHDAMYWYRQDPGQGLRLIYYSQIVNDFQKGDIAEGYSVSREKKESFPLTVTSAQKNPTAFYLCASSTNTDGYTFGSGTRLTVV.

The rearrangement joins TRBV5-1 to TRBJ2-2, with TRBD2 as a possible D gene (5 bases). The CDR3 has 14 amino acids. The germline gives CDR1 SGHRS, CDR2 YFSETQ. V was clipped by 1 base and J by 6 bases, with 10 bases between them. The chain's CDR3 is CASSLPDGAGELFF. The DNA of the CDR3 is TGCGCCAGCAGCTTGCCCGACGGGGCCGGGGAGCTGTTTTTT.

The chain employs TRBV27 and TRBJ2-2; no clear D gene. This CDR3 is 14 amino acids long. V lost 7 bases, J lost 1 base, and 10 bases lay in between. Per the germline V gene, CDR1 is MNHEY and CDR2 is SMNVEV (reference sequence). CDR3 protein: CASTSIRNTGELFF. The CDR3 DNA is TGTGCCAGCACCTCAATTAGGAACACCGGGGAGCTGTTTTTT.

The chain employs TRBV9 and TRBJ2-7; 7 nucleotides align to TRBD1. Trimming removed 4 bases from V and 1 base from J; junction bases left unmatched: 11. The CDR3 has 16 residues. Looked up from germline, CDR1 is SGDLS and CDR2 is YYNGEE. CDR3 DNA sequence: TGTGCCAGCAGCCCCTCGGGACAGCTACTTTCCTACGAGCAGTACTTC. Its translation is CASSPSGQLLSYEQYF.

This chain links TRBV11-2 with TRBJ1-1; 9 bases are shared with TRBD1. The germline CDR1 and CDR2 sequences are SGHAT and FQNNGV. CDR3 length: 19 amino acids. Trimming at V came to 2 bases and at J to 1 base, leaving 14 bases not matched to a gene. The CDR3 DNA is TGTGCCAGCAGCTTATTTTCCGTGGACCGGGACAGGGAGAACACTGAAGCTTTCTTT. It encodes CASSLFSVDRDRENTEAFF.

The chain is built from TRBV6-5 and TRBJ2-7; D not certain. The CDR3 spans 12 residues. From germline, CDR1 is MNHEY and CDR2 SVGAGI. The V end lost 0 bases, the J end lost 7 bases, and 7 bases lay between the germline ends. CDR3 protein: CASSYSWGEQYF. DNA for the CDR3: TGTGCCAGCAGTTACTCGTGGGGAGAGCAGTACTTC.

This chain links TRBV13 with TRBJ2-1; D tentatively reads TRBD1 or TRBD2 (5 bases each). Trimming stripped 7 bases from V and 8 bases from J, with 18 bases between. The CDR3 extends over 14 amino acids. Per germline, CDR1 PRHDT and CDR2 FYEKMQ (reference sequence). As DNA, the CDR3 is TGTGCCAGCACCCCCGGGGCATTCCTCCATGAGCAGTTCTTC. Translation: CASTPGAFLHEQFF.